A single sample gave rise to the 6 T cell receptor beta chains below, sequenced in a study of cytomegalovirus exposure and HLA in healthy donors. This PCR relied on a set of 60 Vbeta primers and 13 Jbeta primers. Profiled with immunoSEQ multiplex PCR; TCRdb holds only in-frame clones, not every one. The table lists some 190,000 clones, just under 75% of them singletons. The sequencing input was PBMCs. The receptors were sampled from a man aged 25 to 40 in good health and CMV-seropositive.

The chain uses TRBV6-4 and TRBJ2-3, with 7 bases matching TRBD2. The trim removed 6 bases at V and 5 bases at J, leaving 14 bases unmatched. This CDR3 has 16 amino acids. Germline loops: CDR1 MRHNA, CDR2 SNTAGT. CDR3 sequence: CASSAVGGASGDTQYF. CDR3 nucleotides: TGTGCCAGCAGCGCCGTCGGAGGGGCTAGCGGAGATACGCAGTATTTT.

CDR3 DNA: TGTGCCAGCAGCCAAGTACTAGCGGGGGGGGAAGAGACCCAGTACTTC. Protein: CASSQVLAGGEETQYF. The gene calls are TRBV4-2 and TRBJ2-5; 13 bases are a match to TRBD2. Trimming at V came to 1 base and at J to 3 bases, leaving 2 bases not matched to a gene. CDR1 LGHNA and CDR2 YNFKEQ come from the germline V gene. This CDR3 has 16 amino acids.

This clone was seen only once. The genes are TRBV29-1 and TRBJ2-1, with 8 bases fitting TRBD1. The CDR3 runs 13 residues. V trimming: 7 bases; J trimming: 4 bases; junction bases outside the gene matches: 6. Germline-derived CDR1 and CDR2 are SQVTM and ANQGSEA. CDR3 residues: CSAAQGGYNEQFF. The CDR3 coding sequence is TGCAGCGCGGCACAGGGGGGTTACAATGAGCAGTTCTTC.

The V and J genes are TRBV4-3 and TRBJ1-2; tentatively, D is TRBD1 (6 bases). Trimming stripped 2 bases from V and 4 bases from J, with 11 bases between. The CDR3 is 14 amino acids. The germline V gene encodes CDR1 LGHNA and CDR2 YSLEER. CDR3 protein: CASSQSQGIYGYTF. The CDR3 coding sequence is TGCGCCAGCAGCCAATCTCAGGGGATCTATGGCTACACCTTC.

The V call is TRBV21-1, the J call TRBJ2-1; TRBD2 reflects the table's D call only, with no check against the DNA. TRBV21-1 is a pseudogene segment. This CDR3 contains 19 residues. The CDR3 reads CASSKGRLAGGFSYNEQFF. The CDR3 nucleotides read TGTGCCAGCAGCAAAGGAAGACTAGCGGGAGGGTTTTCCTACAATGAGCAGTTCTTC.

The V and J genes are TRBV4-3 and TRBJ2-3; 15 bases agree with TRBD2. Germline V gives CDR1 LGHNA, CDR2 YSLEER. The CDR3 is made up of 20 amino acids. The V gene end was trimmed by 0 bases and the J gene end by 2 bases; junction bases not matched to a gene: 9. As DNA, the CDR3 is TGCGCCAGCAGCCAAGAACCGGGACTAGCGGGGGGCCGGGTCACAGATACGCAGTATTTT. Its translation: CASSQEPGLAGGRVTDTQYF.